The 2 T cell receptor beta chains in this list originate from one sample, sequenced in a study of T cell changes during pregnancy in multiple sclerosis. Data came from immunoSEQ multiplex PCR; TCRdb stores just in-frame clones and leaves some out. The repertoire has more than 20,000 clones, 91% of them found once; the top ten carry about 0.7%. Sample: CD4+ T cells from peripheral blood mononuclear cells, taken in the third trimester of pregnancy. Every receptor here comes from a female donor with multiple sclerosis, enrolled in a pregnancy study.

The table lists this clone with a count of one. The chain employs TRBV19 and TRBJ2-1; perhaps TRBD1 as D (5 bases). V lost 6 bases to trimming and J lost 10 bases, with 10 bases between them. The germline CDR1 and CDR2 sequences are LNHDA and SQIVND (reference sequence). The CDR3 has 11 residues. The CDR3 DNA is TGTGCCAGTAGGACCAGGACAGAGCAGTTCTTC. Its protein is CASRTRTEQFF.

The rearrangement uses TRBV5-4 and TRBJ1-3; the D gene is possibly TRBD1 (5 bases). CDR1 is SGHNT, CDR2 YYREEE, per germline (reference sequence). V was cut by 1 base and J by 7 bases, with 9 bases left in between. CDR3 size: 13 residues. This CDR3 is CASSLKDMNTIYF. Here the CDR3 DNA reads TGTGCCAGCAGCTTGAAGGACATGAACACCATATATTTT. Supplemented by reference TRBV5-4 and TRBJ1-3, the full variable domain reads ETGVTQSPTHLIKTRGQQVTLRCSSQSGHNTVSWYQQALGQGPQFIFQYYREEENGRGNFPPRFSGLQFPNYSSELNVNALELDDSALYLCASSLKDMNTIYFGEGSWLTVV.